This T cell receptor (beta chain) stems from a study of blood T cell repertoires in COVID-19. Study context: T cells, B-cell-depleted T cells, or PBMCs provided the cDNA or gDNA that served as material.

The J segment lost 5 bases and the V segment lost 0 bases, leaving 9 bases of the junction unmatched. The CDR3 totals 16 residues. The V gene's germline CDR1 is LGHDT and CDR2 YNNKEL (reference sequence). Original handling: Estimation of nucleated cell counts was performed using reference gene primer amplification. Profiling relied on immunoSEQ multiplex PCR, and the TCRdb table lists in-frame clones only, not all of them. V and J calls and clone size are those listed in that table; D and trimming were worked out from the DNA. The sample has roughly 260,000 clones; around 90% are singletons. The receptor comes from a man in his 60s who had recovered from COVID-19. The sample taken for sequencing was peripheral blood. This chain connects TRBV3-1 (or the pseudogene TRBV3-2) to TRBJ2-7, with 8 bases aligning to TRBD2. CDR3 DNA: TGTGCCAGCAGCCAAGAAGGAAAGCGGGGGACTAACGAGCAGTACTTC. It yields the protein CASSQEGKRGTNEQYF.